The 24 T cell receptor beta chains in this list originate from one sample, sequenced in a study of T cell responses to AZD1222 COVID-19 vaccine (dated by TCRdb to the early 2020s). The time point label on this specimen signifies: about 28 days (+/-7) after the second vaccine dose. The library came from the immunoSEQ multiplex PCR assay. What TCRdb holds here is the immuneACCESS table cut down to in-frame rearrangements. Part of the clones is not present; checked against another copy, under half of the missing clones reflect an unresolved V gene, and the others are unexplained. The sample includes 150,000 to 200,000 clones, with 90% to 95% observed a single time. Under 2% of the sample goes to the ten largest clones. The sequencing here drew on peripheral blood, taken 28 days after the second AZD1222 dose. The receptors come from an adult who received the AZD1222 COVID-19 vaccine.

This chain links TRBV7-2 with TRBJ2-3; TRBD1 is a possible D gene (5 bases). The CDR3 has 15 residues. CDR1 is SGHTA, CDR2 FQGNSA, per germline. V dropped 1 base and J dropped 0 bases, with 8 bases sitting between them. Here the CDR3 reads CASSLEGISTDTQYF. DNA for the CDR3: TGTGCCAGCAGCTTAGAGGGGATCAGCACAGATACGCAGTATTTT.

The rearrangement links TRBV11-3 to TRBJ2-1; TRBD2 matches at 10 bases. V was pared by 1 base and J by 3 bases, with 0 bases of the junction left unmatched. This CDR3 contains 15 residues. Germline V gives CDR1 SGHNT, CDR2 YENEEA. CDR3 region: CASSLGTSGYNEQFF. The DNA for the CDR3 is TGTGCCAGCAGCTTAGGGACTAGCGGCTACAATGAGCAGTTCTTC. The complete variable domain, with remaining parts taken from reference TRBV11-3 and TRBJ2-1, reads EAGVVQSPRYKIIEKKQPVAFWCNPISGHNTLYWYLQNLGQGPELLIRYENEEAVDDSQLPKDRFSAERLKGVDSTLKIQPAELGDSAVYLCASSLGTSGYNEQFFGPGTRLTVL.

The V call is TRBV24-1, the J call TRBJ1-5; D uncertain. There are 13 residues in the CDR3. Per germline, CDR1 KGHDR and CDR2 SFDVKD. Trimming shortened V by 5 bases and J by 3 bases, and 7 bases separated the two germline ends. CDR3 bases: TGTGCCACCAGTGGCAGCTACAATCAGCCCCAGCATTTT. Its protein is CATSGSYNQPQHF.

This rearrangement joins TRBV18 to TRBJ1-1; maybe TRBD1 (5 bases). The CDR3 extends over 14 amino acids. Germline CDR1 reads KGHSH; CDR2 reads LQKENI. Trimming cost V 3 bases and J 4 bases, with 12 bases left between them. CDR3 residues: CASSPTGWGTEAFF. The CDR3 DNA reads TGTGCCAGCTCACCTACAGGTTGGGGCACTGAAGCTTTCTTT.

This sequence joins TRBV19 and TRBJ1-1, with TRBD1 identical over 11 bases. V dropped 6 bases and J dropped 8; count of bases not matched to a gene: 2. Germline V gene data show CDR1 as LNHDA and CDR2 as SQIVND (reference sequence). This CDR3 has 12 amino acids. The CDR3 DNA reads TGTGCCAGTAGAGGACAGGGGGCCGAAGCTTTCTTT. As protein: CASRGQGAEAFF. Supplemented by reference TRBV19 and TRBJ1-1, the full variable domain reads DGGITQSPKYLFRKEGQNVTLSCEQNLNHDAMYWYRQDPGQGLRLIYYSQIVNDFQKGDIAEGYSVSREKKESFPLTVTSAQKNPTAFYLCASRGQGAEAFFGQGTRLTVV.

The genes are TRBV11-2 and TRBJ2-7, with 12 bases identical to TRBD1. The CDR3 spans 14 residues. V lost 5 bases, J lost 6 bases, and 5 bases stayed unmatched. CDR1 is SGHAT, CDR2 FQNNGV, per germline. The CDR3: CASSPGTGGAEQYF. CDR3 bases: TGTGCCAGCAGCCCCGGGACAGGGGGCGCCGAGCAGTACTTC.

The chain employs TRBV18 and TRBJ1-5; D is unclear. V gave up 3 bases and J gave up 1 base, with 7 bases separating them. This CDR3 has 14 residues. Germline assignment: CDR1 KGHSH and CDR2 LQKENI. CDR3 sequence reads: CASSPQASNQPQHF. CDR3 DNA: TGTGCCAGCTCACCTCAGGCGAGCAATCAGCCCCAGCATTTT.

The chain links TRBV2 to TRBJ1-1; TRBD1 agrees at 8 bases. The CDR3 runs 15 residues. V was pared by 7 bases and J by 2 bases, with 9 bases of the junction left unmatched. In germline, CDR1 is SNHLY, CDR2 FYNNEI. CDR3 sequence reads: CASTKADRGNTEAFF. Here the CDR3 DNA reads TGTGCCAGCACCAAAGCCGACAGGGGTAACACTGAAGCTTTCTTT.

V is TRBV18 and J is TRBJ2-3; D gene unclear. This CDR3 contains 14 residues. The V gene's germline CDR1 is KGHSH and CDR2 LQKENI. V dropped 3 bases and J dropped 4 bases, with 11 bases sitting between them. CDR3 coding DNA: TGTGCCAGCTCACCGATCGGAGCAGCAGATACGCAGTATTTT. Translation: CASSPIGAADTQYF.

The chain carries TRBV27 and TRBJ2-5, with 11 nucleotides matching TRBD1. J was trimmed by 2 bases and V by 4 bases; bases with no gene match: 6. CDR3 size: 16 residues. The germline V gene has CDR1 MNHEY and CDR2 SMNVEV (reference sequence). CDR3 sequence (DNA): TGTGCCAGCAGTTCCCGGACAGGGGGCACGCAAGAGACCCAGTACTTC. This gives the protein CASSSRTGGTQETQYF.

The genes are TRBV7-9 and TRBJ2-5; 12 bases fit TRBD1. The CDR3 contains 16 residues. Per germline, CDR1 SEHNR and CDR2 FQNEAQ (reference sequence). Losses at the gene ends were 5 bases for V and 5 bases for J; bases not matched to a gene: 9. CDR3 DNA sequence: TGTGCCAGCAGCACGCGTGGGACAGGGGGCGCCGAGACCCAGTACTTC. Amino acid sequence: CASSTRGTGGAETQYF.

The chain joins TRBV6-5 to TRBJ1-6; D is ambiguous. The CDR3 spans 13 residues. Germline loops: CDR1 MNHEY, CDR2 SVGAGI. Trimming left V 4 bases short and J 10 bases short, with 11 bases between. The CDR3 loop is CASSWGRESPLHF. CDR3 bases: TGTGCCAGCAGTTGGGGTAGGGAATCACCCCTCCACTTT.

J is TRBJ2-2 and V is TRBV5-4, with D perhaps given as TRBD1 or TRBD2 (5 bases each). V gave up 4 bases and J gave up 2 bases, with 15 bases separating them. This CDR3 is 16 amino acids long. Germline V gene data show CDR1 as SGHNT and CDR2 as YYREEE (reference sequence). The CDR3 protein is CASSLSRGQNTGELFF. In nucleotides, the CDR3 is TGTGCCAGCAGCCTCTCCCGGGGCCAAAACACCGGGGAGCTGTTTTTT. Filled out from reference TRBV5-4 and TRBJ2-2, the complete variable domain reads ETGVTQSPTHLIKTRGQQVTLRCSSQSGHNTVSWYQQALGQGPQFIFQYYREEENGRGNFPPRFSGLQFPNYSSELNVNALELDDSALYLCASSLSRGQNTGELFFGEGSRLTVL.

The rearrangement joins TRBV6-2 or TRBV6-3 to TRBJ2-3; 8 bases line up with TRBD2. Trimming took 5 bases from V and 0 from J; bases not matched to a gene: 16. The CDR3 has 19 residues. The germline CDR1 and CDR2 sequences are MNHEY and SVGEGT. The CDR3 coding sequence is TGTGCCAGCAGTACCTCGAGACTAGCGTTACTAGCTAGCACAGATACGCAGTATTTT. Its translation is CASSTSRLALLASTDTQYF.

The chain couples TRBV27 to TRBJ1-6, with TRBD1 matching 7 bases. This CDR3 is 16 amino acids long. After removal of 7 bases from V and 3 bases from J, the junction contained 9 bases not matched to a gene. Germline V gene sequence: CDR1 MNHEY, CDR2 SMNVEV (reference sequence). The CDR3: CASIKTGAGYNSPLHF. The CDR3 DNA follows: TGTGCCAGCATCAAAACAGGGGCGGGCTATAATTCACCCCTCCACTTT.

This clone has more than one count but fewer than ten. The V gene is TRBV11-3, the J gene TRBJ2-5; 10 nucleotides align to TRBD2. Germline V gives CDR1 SGHNT, CDR2 YENEEA. CDR3 length equals 16 residues. V was pared by 5 bases and J by 1 base, with 7 bases of the junction left unmatched. The CDR3 DNA reads TGTGCCAGCAGCCCCCGGTCTAGCGGGGGCCAAGAGACCCAGTACTTC. Translation: CASSPRSSGGQETQYF.

This clone appeared once. The chain employs TRBV5-1 and TRBJ2-7; 8 positions match TRBD1. Germline V lookup: CDR1 SGHRS, CDR2 YFSETQ. The CDR3 is made up of 17 amino acids. The ends lost 3 bases at V and 4 bases at J; junction bases unmatched: 15. The DNA of the CDR3 is TGCGCCAGCAGCTACCTCTTCCGGGACAGGAGCCTGTACGAGCAGTACTTC. Translated: CASSYLFRDRSLYEQYF.

CDR3 DNA: TGTGCCAGCAGCCCAACGGGGGCCCAAGAGACCCAGTACTTC. It yields the protein CASSPTGAQETQYF. The J gene is TRBJ2-5, the V gene TRBV7-9, with D perhaps assigned TRBD1 or TRBD2 (6 bases each). The germline V gene encodes CDR1 SEHNR and CDR2 FQNEAQ (reference sequence). The CDR3 extends over 14 amino acids. The V end lost 5 bases, the J end lost 1 base, and 11 bases lay between the germline ends.

The genes are TRBV27 and TRBJ1-4; 7 positions agree with TRBD1. V dropped 5 bases and J dropped 8; count of bases not matched to a gene: 8. The CDR3 totals 14 residues. The germline V gene encodes CDR1 MNHEY and CDR2 SMNVEV (reference sequence). CDR3 loop: CASSQDREEEKLFF. The CDR3 nucleotides are TGTGCCAGCAGTCAAGACAGGGAGGAGGAAAAACTGTTTTTT.

The rearrangement links TRBV11-3 to TRBJ1-1; D not resolved. V shed 0 bases and J shed 3 bases, with 5 bases lying between them. CDR3 length equals 13 residues. Germline V gene data show CDR1 as SGHNT and CDR2 as YENEEA. DNA for the CDR3: TGTGCCAGCAGCTTAGAGCGGTACACTGAAGCTTTCTTT. This sequence encodes CASSLERYTEAFF.

The sample holds one count of this clone. This rearrangement joins TRBV18 to TRBJ1-2; possible D gene TRBD1, 5 bases. V shed 4 bases and J shed 8 bases, with 14 bases lying between them. There are 13 residues in the CDR3. From germline, CDR1 is KGHSH and CDR2 LQKENI. CDR3 residues: CASSLQGKSGYTF. DNA of the CDR3: TGTGCCAGCTCACTTCAGGGTAAGAGCGGCTACACCTTC.

The chain's CDR3 is CASSLVLLSGNTIYF. The CDR3 coding sequence is TGTGCCAGCAGCTTAGTCCTCCTCTCTGGAAACACCATATATTTT. V is TRBV7-6 and J is TRBJ1-3; D unresolved. The CDR3 sequence is 15 residues long. V was trimmed by 1 base and J by 0 bases, leaving 7 bases between them. The germline gives CDR1 SGHVS, CDR2 FNYEAQ.

V gene TRBV19 combines with J gene TRBJ2-7; no clear D gene. Germline-derived CDR1 and CDR2 are LNHDA and SQIVND (reference sequence). CDR3 length equals 15 residues. V lost 3 bases and J lost 0, with 12 bases in between. The CDR3 sequence is CASSIHRSYSYEQYF. CDR3 coding DNA: TGTGCCAGTAGTATTCACCGCTCCTACTCCTACGAGCAGTACTTC.

The chain joins TRBV15 to TRBJ1-5; 8 bases are a match to TRBD1. This CDR3 region has 17 residues. Germline CDR1 LNHNV, CDR2 YYDKDF (reference sequence). V dropped 1 base and J dropped 9; count of bases not matched to a gene: 14. DNA for the CDR3: TGTGCCACCAGCAGAGGGGGACTGGACAGGGCAAGTCGGCCCCAGCATTTT. Its protein is CATSRGGLDRASRPQHF.